This T cell receptor (beta chain) was retrieved from a study of cytomegalovirus exposure and HLA in healthy donors. The sample holds a few counts of this clone. Its target is unknown. Study-wide points: A prior analysis recorded that most TCR beta V segments were productive about 87% or about 30% of the time. Later on, analysis showed that most CMV-associated TCR beta chains appeared to be HLA-restricted.

V gave up 5 bases and J gave up 5 bases; unmatched junction bases: 7. Germline lookup yields CDR1 LNHDA and CDR2 SQIVND (reference sequence). This CDR3 spans 14 amino acids. Amplification used 60 Vbeta primers and 13 Jbeta primers. Libraries were prepared by immunoSEQ multiplex PCR; TCRdb keeps only in-frame clonotypes and omits some of them. The table includes approximately 190,000 clones, 75% to 85% detected once. Healthy bone marrow donors made up the donor group. This TCR derives from a woman aged 50 to 60 in good health and CMV-seropositive. The chain links TRBV19 to TRBJ2-7, with 9 positions matching TRBD1. The sequenced material came from PBMCs. CDR3 protein: CASSRGTGTHEQYF. The CDR3 nucleotides are TGTGCCAGTAGTCGGGGGACAGGGACCCACGAGCAGTACTTC.